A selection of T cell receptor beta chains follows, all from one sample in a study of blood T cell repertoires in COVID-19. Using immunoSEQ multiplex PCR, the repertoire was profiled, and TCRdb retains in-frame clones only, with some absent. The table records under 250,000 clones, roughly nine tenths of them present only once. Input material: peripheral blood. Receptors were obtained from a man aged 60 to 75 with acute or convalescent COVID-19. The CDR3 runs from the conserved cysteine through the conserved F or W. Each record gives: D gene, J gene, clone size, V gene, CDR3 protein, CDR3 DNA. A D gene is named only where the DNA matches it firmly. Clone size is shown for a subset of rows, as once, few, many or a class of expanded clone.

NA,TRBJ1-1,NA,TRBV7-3,CASSSQAGMNTEAFF,TGTGCCAGCAGCTCCCAAGCGGGGATGAACACTGAAGCTTTCTTT
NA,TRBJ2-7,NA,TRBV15,CATSRDLSYEQYF,TGTGCCACCAGCAGAGATCTGTCCTACGAGCAGTACTTC
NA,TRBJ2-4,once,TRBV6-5,CASSYSKTRQGHIQYF,TGTGCCAGCAGTTACTCGAAAACTAGGCAGGGGCACATTCAGTACTTC
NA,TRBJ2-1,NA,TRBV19,CASSIERIRGMDNEQFF,TGTGCCAGTAGTATAGAGAGGATAAGGGGTATGGACAATGAGCAGTTCTTC
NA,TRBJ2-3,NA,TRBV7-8,CASSLAGAAPADTQYF,TGTGCCAGCAGCTTAGCGGGAGCGGCCCCAGCAGATACGCAGTATTTT
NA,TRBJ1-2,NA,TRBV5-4,CASSFGGQKYGYTF,TGTGCCAGCAGCTTTGGGGGACAAAAGTATGGCTACACCTTC
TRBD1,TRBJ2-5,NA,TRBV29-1,CSMDRGQETQYF,TGCAGCATGGACAGGGGGCAAGAGACCCAGTACTTC
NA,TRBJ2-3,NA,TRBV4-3,CASSQDKAGATDTQYF,TGCGCCAGCAGCCAAGATAAGGCAGGTGCCACAGATACGCAGTATTTT
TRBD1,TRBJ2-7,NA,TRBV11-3,CASSLGQGGHEQYF,TGTGCCAGCAGCTTAGGACAGGGTGGCCACGAGCAGTACTTC
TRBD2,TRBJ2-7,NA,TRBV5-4,CASSFESGRRYEQYF,TGTGCCAGCAGCTTTGAAAGCGGGAGGAGATACGAGCAGTACTTC
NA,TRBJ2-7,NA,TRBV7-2,CASSKGQSRGEQYF,TGTGCCAGCAGCAAGGGACAGTCACGGGGGGAGCAGTACTTC
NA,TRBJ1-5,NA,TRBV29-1,CSVNIRSGGPQHF,TGCAGCGTTAACATTAGATCCGGGGGGCCCCAGCATTTT
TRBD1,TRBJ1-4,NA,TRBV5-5,CASRATGSNEKLFF,TGTGCCAGCAGGGCGACAGGGTCTAATGAAAAACTGTTTTTT
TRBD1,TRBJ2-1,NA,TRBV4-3,CASSQDFRQGAEQFF,TGCGCCAGCAGCCAAGACTTCAGGCAGGGGGCTGAGCAGTTCTTC
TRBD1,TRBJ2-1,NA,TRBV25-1,CASSEYRTGTIGEQFF,TGTGCCAGCAGTGAATATCGGACAGGGACAATAGGTGAGCAGTTCTTC
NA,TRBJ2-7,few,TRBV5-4,CASSSGGAFSYEQYF,TGTGCCAGCAGCTCTGGAGGGGCTTTCTCCTACGAGCAGTACTTC
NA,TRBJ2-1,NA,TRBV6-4,CASREGGGANEQFF,TGTGCCAGCAGAGAAGGGGGAGGGGCCAATGAGCAGTTCTTC
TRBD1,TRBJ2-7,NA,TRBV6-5,CASTSRTGGNEQYF,TGTGCCAGCACCTCGAGGACAGGGGGCAACGAGCAGTACTTC
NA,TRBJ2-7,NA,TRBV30,CAWGTGNYEQYF,TGTGCCTGGGGGACCGGGAACTACGAGCAGTACTTC
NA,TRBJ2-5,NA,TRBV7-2,CASSSTDRLAQYF,TGTGCCAGCAGCTCCACCGACAGGCTCGCCCAGTACTTC